These 5 T cell receptor beta chains came from one sample sequenced in a study of prognosis after radiotherapy for stage I lung cancer. It was by two-round multiplex PCR that TCR beta CDR3 was amplified from genomic DNA. Round-one PCR had primers specific to each TRBV and TRBJ gene. TCRdb analysed the multiplex PCR reads with MiXCR anew, one entry per CDR3 protein. The sample shows more than 30,000 distinct CDR3 sequences, around 43% of them seen only once. The sequencing here drew on PBMCs, taken before or after stereotactic body radiation therapy (not recorded which). The receptors originated from a donor aged 50 or older with non-small cell lung cancer.

The CDR3 reads CASSSRAVYSYEQYF. The CDR3 DNA sequence: TGTGCCAGCAGCTCCCGAGCGGTCTATTCCTACGAGCAGTACTTC. The chain combines TRBV11-3 with TRBJ2-7; a possible D gene is TRBD2 (5 bases). Germline V gene sequence: CDR1 SGHNT, CDR2 YENEEA. The CDR3 has 15 residues. With 4 bases removed from V and 1 base from J, the gap between germline ends came to 14 bases. Supplemented by reference TRBV11-3 and TRBJ2-7, the full variable domain reads EAGVVQSPRYKIIEKKQPVAFWCNPISGHNTLYWYLQNLGQGPELLIRYENEEAVDDSQLPKDRFSAERLKGVDSTLKIQPAELGDSAVYLCASSSRAVYSYEQYFGPGTRLTVT.

This clonotype was seen repeatedly, ten times or more. V gene TRBV25-1 combines with J gene TRBJ2-6, with D unresolved. Germline CDR1 and CDR2: MGHDK and SYGVNS. This CDR3 has 17 amino acids. The V end lost 2 bases, the J end lost 0 bases, and 11 bases lay between the germline ends. CDR3 sequence (DNA): TGTGCCAGCAGTGAAACCACAAGAAGCTCTGGGGCCAACGTCCTGACTTTC. This translates into CASSETTRSSGANVLTF. Using reference TRBV25-1 and TRBJ2-6 for the parts outside the CDR3, the full variable domain is EADIYQTPRYLVIGTGKKITLECSQTMGHDKMYWYQQDPGMELHLIHYSYGVNSTEKGDLSSESTVSRIRTEHFPLTLESARPSHTSQYLCASSETTRSSGANVLTFGAGSRLTVL.

The chain combines TRBV12-3 or TRBV12-4 with TRBJ2-2; TRBD2 aligns across 12 bases. This CDR3 contains 17 residues. The V gene end was trimmed by 6 bases and the J gene end by 7 bases; junction bases not matched to a gene: 12. This CDR3 is CASRRVLAGGGLGELFF. The DNA of the CDR3 is TGTGCCAGCAGGCGGGTACTAGCGGGAGGAGGACTCGGGGAGCTGTTTTTT.

Concerning this clonotype itself: The CDR3 ends on some other residue instead of the conserved phenylalanine or tryptophan, so this is likely a read error. V usage is TRBV19 and J usage is TRBJ2-7, with 8 bases identical to TRBD1. Germline CDR1 reads LNHDA; CDR2 reads SQIVND (reference sequence). The CDR3 covers 14 residues. With V trimmed by 3 bases and J by 3 bases, 4 bases remained unmatched. The CDR3 is CASSIDRGYYEQYL. The CDR3, as DNA: TGTGCCAGTAGTATTGACAGGGGCTACTACGAGCAGTACCTC.

The chain links TRBV7-2 to TRBJ2-2; D might be TRBD1 (6 bases). V was pared by 4 bases and J by 8 bases, with 20 bases between. The CDR3 extends over 16 amino acids. Germline-derived CDR1 and CDR2 are SGHTA and FQGNSA. CDR3 coding DNA: TGTGCCAGCAGCTCCCTCAGGGGCGGCCCCGGGGGGGAGCTGTTTTTT. Its translation is CASSSLRGGPGGELFF.